One sample yielded the 5 T cell receptor beta chains listed below, sequenced in a study of blood T cell repertoires in COVID-19. Measured with immunoSEQ multiplex PCR; TCRdb has only the in-frame clones, and not every one. The sample includes approximately 190,000 clones, approximately 82% seen only once; the top ten take 5.2%. Sequences were obtained from PBMCs or T cells enriched from blood (not recorded which). The receptors were sampled from a woman aged 60 to 75 with acute COVID-19.

The chain has TRBV3-1 (or the pseudogene TRBV3-2) and TRBJ1-2; no definite D call. Trimming cost V 3 bases and J 7 bases, with 12 bases left between them. In germline, CDR1 is LGHDT, CDR2 YNNKEL (reference sequence). CDR3 length: 13 residues. CDR3 loop: CASSQGTAGGYTF. The CDR3 region has the DNA TGTGCCAGCAGCCAGGGAACAGCGGGTGGCTACACCTTC.

This clone came up once. The chain has TRBV5-1 and TRBJ2-2, with 7 bases identical to TRBD2. Trimming at V came to 0 bases and at J to 4 bases, leaving 6 bases not matched to a gene. CDR1 SGHRS and CDR2 YFSETQ come from the germline V gene. The length of the CDR3 is 16 residues. CDR3 amino acids: CASSLAREAGTGELFF. The CDR3 nucleotides are TGCGCCAGCAGCTTGGCCCGGGAGGCGGGCACCGGGGAGCTGTTTTTT.

The sample holds one count of this clone. V usage is TRBV5-1 and J usage is TRBJ2-3, with D possibly TRBD1 on 8 matching bases. Germline V gives CDR1 SGHRS, CDR2 YFSETQ. The CDR3 extends over 16 amino acids. Trimming stripped 4 bases from V and 1 base from J, with 16 bases between. CDR3 nucleotides: TGCGCCAGCAGCCTAACAGGGGGGGAAGGCACAGATACGCAGTATTTT. It specifies CASSLTGGEGTDTQYF.

The chain is built from TRBV12-3 or TRBV12-4 and TRBJ1-2, with 7 bases aligning to TRBD1. The CDR3 loop spans 11 amino acids. After removal of 5 bases from V and 8 bases from J, the junction contained 2 bases not matched to a gene. CDR3 region: CASSDRDGYTF. The CDR3 nucleotides read TGTGCCAGCAGTGACAGGGACGGCTACACCTTC.

This rearrangement joins TRBV7-9 to TRBJ1-1, with unresolved D. The V gene lost 6 bases and the J gene lost 7 bases, with 21 bases spanning the gap. The CDR3 loop spans 15 amino acids. Germline V lookup: CDR1 SEHNR, CDR2 FQNEAQ (reference sequence). The DNA of the CDR3 is TGTGCCAGCAGACCCCTAGGAGTGGAATCCTTTGAAGCTTTCTTT. Translating gives CASRPLGVESFEAFF.